Following are 20 T cell receptor beta chains from one sample sequenced in a study of T cell responses to AZD1222 COVID-19 vaccine. The data were produced by immunoSEQ multiplex PCR, yet TCRdb's version contains in-frame clones alone and is incomplete. The sample contains approximately 260,000 clones, roughly 93% of which appear only once. The starting material was peripheral blood, obtained on day 0 of AZD1222 vaccination. The receptors derive from an adult in good health.

This sequence joins TRBV7-8 and TRBJ2-7, with D tentatively TRBD1 or TRBD2 (5 bases each). This CDR3 has 12 residues. Between the trimmed V and J ends, which lost 5 bases and 7 bases, there was a span of 12 bases. The V gene's germline CDR1 is SGHVS and CDR2 FQNEAQ. In nucleotides, the CDR3 is TGTGCCAGCAGCCCGGGGCGTTGGGAGCAGTACTTC. As protein: CASSPGRWEQYF. Variable domain in full (rest from reference TRBV7-8 and TRBJ2-7): GAGVSQSPRYKVAKRGQDVALRCDPISGHVSLFWYQQALGQGPEFLTYFQNEAQLDKSGLPSDRFFAERPEGSVSTLKIQRTQQEDSAVYLCASSPGRWEQYFGPGTRLTVT.

This clone was picked up one time. The chain combines TRBV28 with TRBJ1-4; 7 bases fit TRBD1. With 7 bases clipped from V and 7 bases from J, the junction kept 18 bases outside the gene matches. This CDR3 contains 17 residues. Germline V gives CDR1 MDHEN, CDR2 SYDVKM. The CDR3 sequence is CASTPGTVWVPIEKLFF. CDR3 DNA sequence: TGTGCCAGCACCCCTGGGACAGTGTGGGTTCCAATTGAAAAACTGTTTTTT.

The chain joins TRBV7-9 to TRBJ1-5; D uncertain. The ends were cut back, 2 bases at V and 2 bases at J, with 13 bases in the middle. CDR3 length equals 16 residues. The germline gives CDR1 SEHNR, CDR2 FQNEAQ (reference sequence). Here the CDR3 reads CASSLMGIGGNQPQHF. DNA for the CDR3: TGTGCCAGCAGCTTAATGGGGATCGGTGGCAATCAGCCCCAGCATTTT. The whole variable domain, remainder taken from reference TRBV7-9 and TRBJ1-5, is DTGVSQNPRHKITKRGQNVTFRCDPISEHNRLYWYRQTLGQGPEFLTYFQNEAQLEKSRLLSDRFSAERPKGSFSTLEIQRTEQGDSAMYLCASSLMGIGGNQPQHFGDGTRLSIL.

This clone was found once. The V call is TRBV12-3 or TRBV12-4, the J call TRBJ2-7; D not certain. The CDR3 totals 13 residues. Trimming removed 1 base at V and 4 bases at J, with 8 bases between. DNA of the CDR3: TGTGCCAGCAGTTTAGTCTCCCCGTACGAGCAGTACTTC. It yields the protein CASSLVSPYEQYF.

This clone has only one observation. The CDR3 DNA is TGTGCTAGTGGTTTGGGCGTCAGGGAGCAGTTCTTC. This gives the protein CASGLGVREQFF. The J gene is TRBJ2-1, the V gene TRBV12-5; D ambiguous. Between the trimmed V and J ends, which lost 1 base and 10 bases, there was a span of 8 bases. The CDR3 sequence is 12 residues long. CDR1 and CDR2 (germline): LGHNT, FRNRAP.

The chain has TRBV9 and TRBJ1-1; D is ambiguous. V lost 0 bases to trimming and J lost 6 bases, with 15 bases between them. The germline CDR1 and CDR2 sequences are SGDLS and YYNGEE. The CDR3 loop spans 15 amino acids. The CDR3 DNA sequence: TGTGCCAGCAGCGTAGAGGCAAGATCCGACTCTGAAGCTTTCTTT. Its protein is CASSVEARSDSEAFF.

V usage is TRBV18 and J usage is TRBJ2-3; TRBD1 agrees at 8 bases. V was pared by 4 bases and J by 4 bases, with 10 bases of the junction left unmatched. Germline CDR1 is KGHSH and CDR2 is LQKENI. This CDR3 is built from 16 residues. CDR3: CASSRGQGWEADTQYF. In DNA form, the CDR3 reads TGTGCCAGCTCACGTGGACAGGGATGGGAGGCAGATACGCAGTATTTT.

In its sample, this clone was seen once. This chain uses TRBV7-2 with TRBJ1-5; D is unclear. The V gene's germline CDR1 is SGHTA and CDR2 FQGNSA. CDR3 size: 18 residues. The V gene lost 1 base and the J gene lost 1 base, with 17 bases spanning the gap. Here the CDR3 reads CASSLGLKGKISNQPQHF. CDR3 DNA sequence: TGTGCCAGCAGCTTAGGGTTGAAGGGAAAGATAAGCAATCAGCCCCAGCATTTT.

The V gene is TRBV7-8, the J gene TRBJ2-2, with 8 bases identical to TRBD2. J lost 9 bases, V lost 1 base, and 16 bases had no gene match. This CDR3 region has 18 residues. Germline CDR1 and CDR2: SGHVS and FQNEAQ. CDR3 nucleotides: TGTGCCAGCAGCTTAGAAGTCTCCGTCAGCGGGAGATTCAGGGAGCTGTTTTTT. Amino acids: CASSLEVSVSGRFRELFF.

The sample holds one count of this clone. The chain combines TRBV5-4 with TRBJ2-1; D is ambiguous. This CDR3 has 13 residues. Germline V gene lookup returns CDR1 SGHNT and CDR2 YYREEE (reference sequence). Trimming stripped 4 bases from V and 6 bases from J, with 11 bases between. CDR3 bases: TGTGCCAGCAGCCCGCCCCTTGGCAATGAGCAGTTCTTC. Translation gives CASSPPLGNEQFF.

This clone was seen once. V is TRBV2 and J is TRBJ2-3, with a tentative D call TRBD2 (5 bases). Deletions cut 8 bases from V and 2 bases from J, with 11 bases between. This CDR3 is built from 13 residues. Germline V gives CDR1 SNHLY, CDR2 FYNNEI. This chain's CDR3 is CASLAGFTDTQYF. In DNA, the CDR3 is TGTGCCAGCCTGGCGGGTTTCACAGATACGCAGTATTTT. Combining the CDR3 with reference TRBV2 and TRBJ2-3 gives the whole variable domain EPEVTQTPSHQVTQMGQEVILRCVPISNHLYFYWYRQILGQKVEFLVSFYNNEISEKSEIFDDQFSVERPDGSNFTLKIRSTKLEDSAMYFCASLAGFTDTQYFGPGTRLTVL.

The CDR3: CASSQGLAAPDTQYF. Written as DNA, the CDR3 is TGTGCCAGCAGCCAAGGTCTAGCGGCCCCCGATACGCAGTATTTT. The gene calls are TRBV3-1 (or the pseudogene TRBV3-2) and TRBJ2-3, with TRBD2 identical over 7 bases. With V trimmed by 1 base and J by 6 bases, 7 bases remained unmatched. The CDR3 is 15 amino acids. Germline V gene data show CDR1 as LGHDT and CDR2 as YNNKEL (reference sequence).

The chain uses TRBV4-3 and TRBJ1-3; D possibly corresponds to TRBD1 (5 bases). V was shortened by 4 bases and J by 2 bases, with 9 bases between the two germline ends. This CDR3 has 14 residues. CDR1 and CDR2 from the germline V gene are LGHNA and YSLEER. The CDR3, as DNA: TGCGCCAGCAGCCGAGAAGGGGCTGGAAACACCATATATTTT. Residues: CASSREGAGNTIYF.

V usage is TRBV11-3 and J usage is TRBJ2-2; 11 bases line up with TRBD1. Losses at the gene ends were 6 bases for V and 3 bases for J; bases not matched to a gene: 9. The CDR3 length is 17 residues. In germline, CDR1 is SGHNT, CDR2 YENEEA. The CDR3: CASSLSWGQGDTGELFF. The CDR3 nucleotides are TGTGCCAGCAGTCTCTCGTGGGGACAGGGGGACACCGGGGAGCTGTTTTTT.

This clone was counted once. The J gene is TRBJ1-5, the V gene TRBV6-5; D is ambiguous. Trimming removed 4 bases at V and 5 bases at J, with 9 bases between. CDR3 length: 13 residues. The germline CDR1 and CDR2 sequences are MNHEY and SVGAGI. The CDR3 coding sequence is TGTGCCAGCAGTTTTGGTCTCGATCAGCCCCAGCATTTT. Protein sequence: CASSFGLDQPQHF.

This clone was seen a single time. This chain uses TRBV3-1 (or the pseudogene TRBV3-2) with TRBJ1-1; maybe TRBD1 (5 bases). The CDR3 contains 13 residues. V dropped 5 bases and J dropped 7 bases, with 14 bases sitting between them. Germline loops: CDR1 LGHDT, CDR2 YNNKEL (reference sequence). CDR3 sequence reads: CASSTVGEVEAFF. The CDR3, as DNA: TGTGCCAGCAGCACCGTGGGGGAGGTTGAAGCTTTCTTT.

This clone is a singleton in its sample. The V call is TRBV27, the J call TRBJ1-6; TRBD1 might be the D (5 bases). The V gene's germline CDR1 is MNHEY and CDR2 SMNVEV (reference sequence). V lost 5 bases and J 7 bases, leaving 15 bases between the germline ends. This CDR3 has 15 residues. CDR3 amino acids: CASSREGVINSPLHF. The DNA of the CDR3 is TGTGCCAGCAGTCGTGAAGGGGTAATCAATTCACCCCTCCACTTT.

V usage is TRBV5-1 and J usage is TRBJ1-1; D ambiguous. CDR1 and CDR2 (germline): SGHRS, YFSETQ. V lost 0 bases to trimming and J lost 1 base, with 10 bases between them. This CDR3 has 15 amino acids. The CDR3 nucleotides read TGCGCCAGCAGCTTGGCCATACGGACGAACACTGAAGCTTTCTTT. This gives the protein CASSLAIRTNTEAFF.

This rearrangement joins TRBV27 to TRBJ2-7; the D gene could be TRBD1 or TRBD2 (5 bases each). The V gene's germline CDR1 is MNHEY and CDR2 SMNVEV (reference sequence). V was pared by 3 bases and J by 1 base, with 10 bases between. This CDR3 spans 14 amino acids. CDR3 in amino acids: CASSFRDGSYEQYF. CDR3 bases: TGTGCCAGCAGTTTCCGGGACGGGTCCTACGAGCAGTACTTC.

This chain uses TRBV6-5 with TRBJ1-6; possibly TRBD1 for D (6 bases). The CDR3 has 14 residues. Germline V lookup: CDR1 MNHEY, CDR2 SVGAGI. V lost 6 bases and J 11 bases, leaving 17 bases between the germline ends. Written as DNA, the CDR3 is TGTGCCAGCAGGGGAGGTTCAGGGGACGCACCCCTCCACTTT. Translating it yields CASRGGSGDAPLHF.